These 8 T cell receptor beta chains came from one sample sequenced in a study of T cell responses to AZD1222 COVID-19 vaccine. The repertoire was sequenced with immunoSEQ multiplex PCR; TCRdb's copy has only in-frame clones and lacks some. This table holds about 140,000 clones, 70% to 90% found once. The sequenced sample was peripheral blood, obtained on day 0 of AZD1222 vaccination. These receptors all come from an adult in good health.

The chain is built from TRBV7-6 and TRBJ2-5; 14 bases agree with TRBD2. Trimming cost V 6 bases and J 2 bases; bases outside gene matches: 17. CDR1 is SGHVS, CDR2 FNYEAQ, per germline. This CDR3 region has 20 residues. The CDR3 DNA reads TGTGCCAGCAGTCTACTGACTAGCGGGAGGGCCTTAGGCGGGCAAGAGACCCAGTACTTC. It codes for CASSLLTSGRALGGQETQYF. The full variable domain, in which reference TRBV7-6 and TRBJ2-5 provide the parts outside the CDR3, is GAGVSQSPRYKVTKRGQDVALRCDPISGHVSLYWYRQALGQGPEFLTYFNYEAQQDKSGLPNDRFSAERPEGSISTLTIQRTEQRDSAMYRCASSLLTSGRALGGQETQYFGPGTRLLVL.

V usage is TRBV5-6 and J usage is TRBJ1-1; D remains unclear. The CDR3 spans 13 residues. With 4 bases removed from V and 2 bases from J, the gap between germline ends came to 9 bases. Germline V CDR1 and CDR2: SGHDT, YYEEEE. The CDR3, as DNA: TGTGCCAGCAGCCCGGCCCATAACACTGAAGCTTTCTTT. As protein: CASSPAHNTEAFF. Complete variable domain (other parts from reference TRBV5-6 and TRBJ1-1): DAGVTQSPTHLIKTRGQQVTLRCSPKSGHDTVSWYQQALGQGPQFIFQYYEEEERQRGNFPDRFSGHQFPNYSSELNVNALLLGDSALYLCASSPAHNTEAFFGQGTRLTVV.

The chain combines TRBV4-1 with TRBJ2-3, with D unclear. The CDR3 runs 14 residues. Germline lookup yields CDR1 MGHRA and CDR2 YSYEKL. Trimming shortened V by 4 bases and J by 1 base, and 9 bases separated the two germline ends. The CDR3 reads CASSPWVGTDTQYF. CDR3 DNA: TGCGCCAGCAGCCCGTGGGTGGGCACAGATACGCAGTATTTT.

V usage is TRBV6-6 and J usage is TRBJ1-1; D is possibly TRBD1 (6 bases). V lost 10 bases, J lost 3 bases, and 15 bases lay in between. The CDR3 runs 13 residues. The germline V gene encodes CDR1 MNHNY and CDR2 SVGAGI (reference sequence). CDR3 loop: CAIQGNRDTEAFF. As DNA, the CDR3 is TGTGCCATTCAGGGGAATAGGGACACTGAAGCTTTCTTT.

This chain connects TRBV30 to TRBJ2-2; D unresolved. With 6 bases removed from V and 5 bases from J, the gap between germline ends came to 16 bases. Germline-derived CDR1 and CDR2 are GTSNPN and SVGIG (reference sequence). This CDR3 has 14 residues. CDR3 region: CACGMAILTGELFF. The DNA for the CDR3 is TGTGCCTGCGGTATGGCTATCCTAACCGGGGAGCTGTTTTTT.

This clone came up once. J is TRBJ1-1 and V is TRBV18, with no clear D. The CDR3 runs 14 residues. Germline lookup yields CDR1 KGHSH and CDR2 LQKENI. V dropped 1 base and J dropped 2 bases, with 8 bases sitting between them. CDR3 loop: CASSPRVANTEAFF. The CDR3 DNA reads TGTGCCAGCTCACCACGGGTGGCTAACACTGAAGCTTTCTTT. The full variable domain, rest sourced from reference TRBV18 and TRBJ1-1, is NAGVMQNPRHLVRRRGQEARLRCSPMKGHSHVYWYRQLPEEGLKFMVYLQKENIIDESGMPKERFSAEFPKEGPSILRIQQVVRGDSAAYFCASSPRVANTEAFFGQGTRLTVV.

The chain links TRBV7-2 to TRBJ1-3; D not resolved. Germline V gene lookup returns CDR1 SGHTA and CDR2 FQGNSA. V lost 5 bases to trimming and J lost 0 bases, with 11 bases between them. CDR3 length: 15 residues. The CDR3 DNA sequence: TGTGCCAGCAGCCCAGACCCTACCTCTGGAAACACCATATATTTT. This sequence encodes CASSPDPTSGNTIYF.

The V gene is TRBV14, the J gene TRBJ2-1; 11 positions agree with TRBD2. V lost 0 bases to trimming and J lost 4 bases; unmatched junction nucleotides: 5. CDR3 length equals 17 residues. The V gene's germline CDR1 is SGHDN and CDR2 FVKESK. This CDR3 reads CASSQEVRLAGYNEQFF. The CDR3 nucleotides are TGTGCCAGCAGCCAAGAAGTTCGACTAGCGGGATACAATGAGCAGTTCTTC.